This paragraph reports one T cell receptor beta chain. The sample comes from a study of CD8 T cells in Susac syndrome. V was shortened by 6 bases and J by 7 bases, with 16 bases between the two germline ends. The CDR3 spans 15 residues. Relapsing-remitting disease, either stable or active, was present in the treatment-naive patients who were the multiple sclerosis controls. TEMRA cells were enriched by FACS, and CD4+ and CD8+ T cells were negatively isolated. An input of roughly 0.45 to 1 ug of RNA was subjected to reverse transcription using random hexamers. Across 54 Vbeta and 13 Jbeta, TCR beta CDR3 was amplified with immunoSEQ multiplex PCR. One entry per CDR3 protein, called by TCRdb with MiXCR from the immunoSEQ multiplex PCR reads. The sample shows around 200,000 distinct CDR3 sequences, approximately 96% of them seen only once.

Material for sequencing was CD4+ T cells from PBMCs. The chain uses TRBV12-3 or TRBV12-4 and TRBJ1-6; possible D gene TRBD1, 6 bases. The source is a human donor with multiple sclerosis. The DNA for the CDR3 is TGTGCCAGCAGACTACAGGGTGTGGTAAATTCACCCCTCCACTTT. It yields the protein CASRLQGVVNSPLHF.